This TCR beta chain was sequenced in a study of shared clonotypes between healthy human individuals. The wider study: CD4 naive and CD4 memory each took three plates per donor, while CD8 naive took two and CD8 memory one. Study results and limitations: In this cohort, only blood was sampled, and tissue repertoires likely differ. About 5% was the fraction of naive CD4 clonotypes found shared across a few donors.

On sorted subsets, replicate PCRs used about 0.2 ug DNA, or about 33,000 T cell genomes. Measured with immunoSEQ multiplex PCR; TCRdb has only the in-frame clones, and not every one. The repertoire consists of millions of clones, with under 95% occurring once and the leading ten covering around 1.7%. CD45RO negativity and positive selection for CCR7 defined naive CD8 cells, a population that excluded terminally differentiated effector memory CD45RA+ cells. Worth noting for this clone: Its antigen is unknown.

The CDR3 runs 19 residues. V lost 3 bases and J lost 5; bases outside the gene matches: 18. CDR1 is LGHNA and CDR2 is YNFKEQ in the germline V gene. Sample: naive CD8+ T cells from PBMCs. The sequence came from a man aged 18 to 29 in good health. Some clones in this sample may be carry-over from other donors' samples. The rearrangement joins TRBV4-2 to TRBJ2-1; 8 bases agree with TRBD2. The CDR3 reads CASSQDLTWVAGPHNEQFF. The DNA of the CDR3 is TGTGCCAGCAGCCAGGATCTCACCTGGGTAGCGGGACCCCACAATGAGCAGTTCTTC.